The present T cell receptor (beta chain) was sequenced within a study of blood T cell repertoires in COVID-19. Study-wide context: The cDNA or gDNA used as material had been derived from T cells, B-cell-depleted T cells, or PBMCs.

Original methodology: Estimated nucleated cell counts came from reference gene primer amplification. Profiling relied on immunoSEQ multiplex PCR, and the TCRdb table lists in-frame clones only, not all of them. The V and J calls and clone size come from that table; D and trimming were worked out from the DNA. The sample yields 200,000 or so clones, approximately 91% seen once. The CDR3 is made up of 13 amino acids. In germline, CDR1 is GTSNPN, CDR2 SVGIG (reference sequence). V was pared by 5 bases and J by 1 base, with 2 bases of the junction left unmatched. This clone was recorded once. The receptor was derived from an older man with active or convalescent COVID-19. The sample was peripheral blood. The chain uses TRBV30 and TRBJ1-5; TRBD1 aligns across 7 bases. The CDR3 loop is CAWAGGSNQPQHF. CDR3 DNA: TGTGCCTGGGCAGGGGGAAGCAATCAGCCCCAGCATTTT.